Sequencing of this TCR beta chain was carried out in a study of T cells after posttransplantation cyclophosphamide. Study outcomes and limitations: Donor-recipient repertoire similarity was low at 1-2 months, rising over year one. Blood and skin or GI T cell repertoires showed limited TRB overlap.

For this clone: Its antigen is undetermined.

Methotrexate plus calcineurin inhibitor accompanied controls' myeloablative marrow transplants; sampling was 1 year later. Produced via immunoSEQ multiplex PCR; TCRdb's table is partial and in-frame only. Of over 7,500 clones in the sample, approximately 88% were seen once. V lost 2 bases to trimming and J lost 8 bases; unmatched junction nucleotides: 11. The CDR3 length is 15 residues. Germline CDR1 is SGHTA and CDR2 is FQGNSA. This chain uses TRBV7-2 with TRBJ1-2, with 7 nucleotides matching TRBD1. The sequence derives from a male patient in his 30s who received an allogeneic stem cell transplant from an unrelated donor, was CMV-positive, and had no GVHD. Some T cells could come from the graft donor. The starting material was PBMCs, obtained after an allogeneic stem cell transplant with a calcineurin inhibitor and methotrexate. The CDR3 sequence is CASSLNYRGGDGYTF. CDR3 bases: TGTGCCAGCAGCTTAAACTACAGGGGTGGCGACGGCTACACCTTC.